The 16 T cell receptor beta chains presented below share a single source sample, sequenced in a study of identical twins. TCRdb reprocessed the 5' RACE reads with MiXCR, giving one entry per CDR3 protein. The repertoire holds 600,000 to 800,000 distinct CDR3 sequences, with 21% as singletons. These data were also reused for a study on T cells expressing NK-cell markers.

Sequences were obtained from PBMCs. These receptors were collected from a woman aged 18 to 35 in good health.

This clonotype was picked up many times. This chain uses TRBV2 with TRBJ1-5; TRBD1 aligns across 11 bases. The V segment lost 6 bases and the J segment 5 bases; nucleotides outside the gene matches: 6. CDR3 size: 15 residues. The V gene's germline CDR1 is SNHLY and CDR2 FYNNEI. CDR3 bases: TGTGCCAGCAGCCGCGGGACAGGGGGACATCAGCCCCAGCATTTT. Translated: CASSRGTGGHQPQHF.

The table lists this clonotype with a few counts. The chain carries TRBV6-4 and TRBJ2-1; D remains unclear. CDR3 length equals 15 residues. V gave up 6 bases and J gave up 2 bases, with 14 bases separating them. CDR1 is MRHNA and CDR2 is SNTAGT in the germline V gene. The CDR3 loop is CASSRTPEAYNEQFF. Here the CDR3 DNA reads TGTGCCAGCAGCCGAACACCCGAAGCCTACAATGAGCAGTTCTTC.

The rearrangement links TRBV4-3 to TRBJ2-1; 7 bases are a match to TRBD2. J was trimmed by 5 bases and V by 5 bases; bases with no gene match: 9. The CDR3 loop spans 15 amino acids. Germline V gene lookup returns CDR1 LGHNA and CDR2 YSLEER. The CDR3 is CASSSRLAPDNEQFF. CDR3 DNA sequence: TGCGCCAGCAGCAGTCGACTAGCACCGGACAATGAGCAGTTCTTC.

This clonotype was counted a few times. This chain links TRBV10-1 with TRBJ1-5; D remains ambiguous. This CDR3 has 15 residues. Germline V gene lookup returns CDR1 WNHNN and CDR2 SYGVQD (reference sequence). The V end was cut by 7 bases, the J end by 11 bases, with 24 bases between. CDR3 residues: CASTPRVFKEQAQHF. The DNA of the CDR3 is TGCGCCAGCACCCCGCGGGTTTTCAAGGAGCAGGCCCAGCATTTT.

This clonotype was recorded a few times. This rearrangement joins TRBV7-9 to TRBJ1-4; the D gene is possibly TRBD1 (5 bases). CDR3 length: 14 residues. Germline V gene data show CDR1 as SEHNR and CDR2 as FQNEAQ (reference sequence). V dropped 2 bases and J dropped 8 bases, with 12 bases sitting between them. CDR3 sequence: CASSLSREGEKLFF. DNA for the CDR3: TGTGCCAGCAGCTTAAGCAGGGAAGGAGAAAAACTGTTTTTT.

The chain uses TRBV5-1 and TRBJ2-4; TRBD2 is a possible D gene (6 bases). With 0 bases removed from V and 4 bases from J, the gap between germline ends came to 11 bases. Germline values: CDR1 SGHRS, CDR2 YFSETQ. CDR3 length equals 15 residues. The CDR3 DNA follows: TGCGCCAGCAGCTTGGGCGGGACCAGTAAAAACATTCAGTACTTC. This codes for CASSLGGTSKNIQYF.

This sequence joins TRBV7-3 and TRBJ2-5; 7 bases agree with TRBD2. This CDR3 spans 15 amino acids. J was trimmed by 5 bases and V by 0 bases; bases with no gene match: 6. Per the germline V gene, CDR1 is SGHTA and CDR2 is FQGTGA. The chain's CDR3 is CASSLTGLEKETQYF. Written as DNA, the CDR3 is TGTGCCAGCAGCTTAACAGGACTAGAGAAGGAGACCCAGTACTTC.

The J gene is TRBJ1-2, the V gene TRBV20-1; D perhaps matches TRBD1 (5 bases). Trimming pared 3 bases from V and 7 bases from J, leaving 15 bases between. The V gene's germline CDR1 is DFQATT and CDR2 SNEGSKA (reference sequence). This CDR3 is built from 13 residues. The CDR3: CSASRGPESGYTF. DNA for the CDR3: TGCAGTGCTAGTCGGGGACCCGAAAGTGGCTACACCTTC.

Regarding this clonotype: Given a far larger clone just one base away, this is likely a sequencing read error. J is TRBJ2-7 and V is TRBV5-1; the match to TRBD1 covers 8 bases. This CDR3 comprises 14 residues. The V gene's germline CDR1 is SGHRS and CDR2 YFSETQ. The CDR3 DNA is TGCGCCAGCAGCTTGGGGACAGGGTCCTACGAGCAGTGCTTC. Its protein is CASSLGTGSYEQCF.

This clonotype was observed at least ten times. The CDR3 protein is CSAGRHGTSISNEQFF. In DNA form, the CDR3 reads TGCAGTGCTGGAAGGCACGGGACTAGCATCAGCAATGAGCAGTTCTTC. V usage is TRBV20-1 and J usage is TRBJ2-1; 9 bases agree with TRBD2. The CDR3 has 16 amino acids. V shed 5 bases, J shed 6 bases, and the junction held 14 bases outside the gene matches. The germline gives CDR1 DFQATT, CDR2 SNEGSKA (reference sequence).

This clonotype was observed at least ten times. This chain links TRBV20-1 with TRBJ2-2; the D gene is possibly TRBD2 (6 bases). The CDR3 is 14 amino acids. Per the germline V gene, CDR1 is DFQATT and CDR2 is SNEGSKA (reference sequence). Trimming shortened V by 6 bases and J by 4 bases, and 15 bases separated the two germline ends. CDR3 in DNA: TGCAGTGCCACTAGTCGGGAGAGCACCGGGGAGCTGTTTTTT. Its protein product is CSATSRESTGELFF.

The chain joins TRBV5-6 to TRBJ2-7; D is undetermined. This CDR3 comprises 13 residues. Trimming cost V 3 bases and J 0 bases, with 7 bases left between them. In germline, CDR1 is SGHDT, CDR2 YYEEEE. The CDR3 region is CASSWATSYEQYF. DNA of the CDR3: TGTGCCAGCAGCTGGGCCACCTCCTACGAGCAGTACTTC.

This chain connects TRBV20-1 to TRBJ2-1, with D possibly matching TRBD2 (7 bases). The germline gives CDR1 DFQATT, CDR2 SNEGSKA (reference sequence). V was clipped by 5 bases and J by 1 base, with 15 bases between them. This CDR3 comprises 15 residues. The CDR3 nucleotides read TGCAGTGCTCCATGGGGGGGCAGGTCCTACAATGAGCAGTTCTTC. This sequence encodes CSAPWGGRSYNEQFF.

This chain connects TRBV25-1 to TRBJ2-1, with 9 bases lining up with TRBD1. J was trimmed by 6 bases and V by 6 bases; bases with no gene match: 6. The CDR3 is made up of 14 amino acids. Per germline, CDR1 MGHDK and CDR2 SYGVNS. The chain's CDR3 is CASRGTGFGNEQFF. The DNA of the CDR3 is TGTGCCAGCAGAGGGACAGGGTTTGGCAATGAGCAGTTCTTC.

V is TRBV20-1 and J is TRBJ2-5; D tentatively fits TRBD1 or TRBD2 (6 bases each). The V end was cut by 0 bases, the J end by 4 bases, with 9 bases between. The CDR3 is made up of 13 amino acids. CDR1 and CDR2 from the germline V gene are DFQATT and SNEGSKA (reference sequence). The CDR3 loop is CSARDWGAETQYF. CDR3 nucleotides: TGCAGTGCTAGAGATTGGGGGGCAGAGACCCAGTACTTC.

CDR3 loop: CASSFTRPSNTGELFF. CDR3 DNA: TGTGCCAGCAGTTTTACCCGTCCCTCGAACACCGGGGAGCTGTTTTTT. The J gene is TRBJ2-2, the V gene TRBV12-3 or TRBV12-4; the D is unclear. The CDR3 has 16 residues. Trimming shortened V by 3 bases and J by 0 bases, and 11 bases separated the two germline ends.